The entry below describes one T cell receptor (beta chain). Its cognate antigen is unknown. Per germline, CDR1 SNHLY and CDR2 FYNNEI. V lost 6 bases, J lost 5 bases, and 9 bases stayed unmatched. The CDR3 spans 15 residues. The data are from a study of cytomegalovirus exposure and HLA in healthy donors. Whole-study findings and limits: Confirmation was obtained in vitro that a few CMV-associated chains are specific for CMV antigens. A list of 164 TCR beta chains associated with cytomegalovirus was given.

Profiling relied on immunoSEQ multiplex PCR, and the TCRdb table lists in-frame clones only, not all of them. This sample yields approximately 200,000 clones, of which 65% to 90% are seen a single time; 13% belongs to the top ten. The receptor was isolated from a woman aged 25 to 45 in good health and CMV-seropositive. The gene calls are TRBV2 and TRBJ1-1; 10 positions agree with TRBD1. Specimen: PBMCs. This CDR3 reads CASRAGPGQGTEAFF. The CDR3 DNA follows: TGTGCCAGCAGGGCCGGCCCGGGACAGGGGACTGAAGCTTTCTTT.